The 15 T cell receptor beta chains presented below share a single source sample, sequenced in a study of T cells after yellow fever vaccination. TCRdb reprocessed the 5' RACE reads via MiXCR and lists one record per CDR3 protein. In the table there are about 300,000 distinct CDR3 sequences, approximately 4% of which are singletons. Here the sequenced sample was PBMCs, taken 5 days after the yellow fever booster vaccination. The receptors were gathered from a man younger than 30 who received the YFV17D yellow fever vaccine.

This clonotype turned up a few times. V and J are TRBV6-2 or TRBV6-3 and TRBJ2-3; D not certain. V dropped 3 bases and J dropped 8 bases, with 9 bases sitting between them. The CDR3 extends over 12 amino acids. Germline assignment: CDR1 MNHEY and CDR2 SVGEGT. CDR3 DNA: TGTGCCAGCAGTTATTCTGTCGGTACGCAGTATTTT. Its protein product is CASSYSVGTQYF.

CDR3 sequence (DNA): TGTGCCAGCAGCTCCCAGCGGGGTCAAGAGACCCAGTACTTC. Residues: CASSSQRGQETQYF. The chain employs TRBV7-2 and TRBJ2-5, with 7 positions matching TRBD2. Germline V gene data show CDR1 as SGHTA and CDR2 as FQGNSA. The junction had 4 bases not matched to a gene; V was cut back by 4 bases and J by 2 bases. CDR3 length: 14 amino acids. The full variable domain, with the rest looked up from reference TRBV7-2 and TRBJ2-5, is GAGVSQSPSNKVTEKGKDVELRCDPISGHTALYWYRQSLGQGLEFLIYFQGNSAPDKSGLPSDRFSAERTGGSVSTLTIQRTQQEDSAVYLCASSSQRGQETQYFGPGTRLLVL.

The chain uses TRBV7-9 and TRBJ1-1, with a possible D match to TRBD1 (5 bases). The CDR3 length is 13 residues. V was cut by 5 bases and J by 4 bases, with 11 bases left in between. Germline V lookup: CDR1 SEHNR, CDR2 FQNEAQ (reference sequence). The CDR3: CASSLFGGTEAFF. CDR3 coding DNA: TGTGCCAGCAGCCTCTTTGGGGGCACTGAAGCTTTCTTT.

This clonotype has ten or more counts. The CDR3 loop is CASSLALSDRTYEQYF. In DNA, the CDR3 is TGTGCCAGCAGCTTAGCCCTGAGCGACAGGACCTACGAGCAGTACTTC. The chain carries TRBV7-9 and TRBJ2-7; TRBD1 might be the D (6 bases). Germline CDR1 reads SEHNR; CDR2 reads FQNEAQ (reference sequence). Between the trimmed V and J ends, which lost 0 bases and 2 bases, there was a span of 14 bases. The CDR3 runs to 16 residues.

Ten or more counts support this clonotype. This chain connects TRBV29-1 to TRBJ2-1; no firm D call. This CDR3 contains 10 residues. V was pared by 5 bases and J by 7 bases, with 6 bases between. Germline CDR1 is SQVTM and CDR2 is ANQGSEA. CDR3 nucleotide sequence: TGCAGCGTTCTAGTGAATGAGCAGTTCTTC. Protein: CSVLVNEQFF.

The CDR3 region is CASSSRDRGGEQFF. As DNA, the CDR3 is TGTGCCAGCAGTTCCCGGGACAGGGGAGGGGAGCAGTTCTTC. The V call is TRBV6-5, the J call TRBJ2-1, with 10 bases lining up with TRBD1. The CDR3 spans 14 residues. Trimming at V came to 4 bases and at J to 10 bases, leaving 7 bases not matched to a gene. Germline lookup yields CDR1 MNHEY and CDR2 SVGAGI.

The table lists this clonotype with many counts. The chain combines TRBV7-9 with TRBJ1-2; no clear D gene. V lost 5 bases and J lost 3, with 7 bases in between. CDR3 size: 12 residues. Germline values: CDR1 SEHNR, CDR2 FQNEAQ (reference sequence). The CDR3 loop is CASSPPDYGYTF. In nucleotides, the CDR3 is TGTGCCAGCAGCCCGCCGGACTATGGCTACACCTTC.

This clonotype has only a few counts. This chain connects TRBV5-1 to TRBJ2-3; 7 nucleotides match TRBD1. The CDR3 is made up of 15 amino acids. Germline V gene sequence: CDR1 SGHRS, CDR2 YFSETQ. V lost 1 base and J lost 2; bases outside the gene matches: 4. Here the CDR3 DNA reads TGCGCCAGCAGCTTGTTCAGGGGGACCACAGATACGCAGTATTTT. The encoded protein is CASSLFRGTTDTQYF.

This clonotype was seen only a few times. The rearrangement uses TRBV20-1 and TRBJ1-1; D is ambiguous. The CDR3 sequence is 12 residues long. The V gene lost 3 bases and the J gene lost 4 bases, with 9 bases spanning the gap. Looked up from germline, CDR1 is DFQATT and CDR2 is SNEGSKA (reference sequence). CDR3 nucleotide sequence: TGCAGTGCTAGTGGTTCGACCACTGAAGCTTTCTTT. The encoded protein is CSASGSTTEAFF.

The chain is built from TRBV5-1 and TRBJ2-1; no definite D call. The germline CDR1 and CDR2 sequences are SGHRS and YFSETQ. Trimming left V 0 bases short and J 0 bases short, with 10 bases between. CDR3 length equals 16 residues. The CDR3 loop is CASSLATQRSYNEQFF. The CDR3 coding sequence is TGCGCCAGCAGCTTGGCCACACAGCGCTCCTACAATGAGCAGTTCTTC.

This clonotype was found many times. The junction departs from germline at one end; a sequencing error may be responsible. The chain joins TRBV5-1 to TRBJ2-5; D not certain. Germline lookup yields CDR1 SGHRS and CDR2 YFSETQ. The CDR3 has 13 residues. CDR3 in DNA: TGCGCCAGCAGGTTGGGCGTGGAAGAGACCCAGTACTTC. It codes for CASRLGVEETQYF.

This clonotype was detected only a few times. The chain is built from TRBV10-3 and TRBJ1-1; 10 bases are shared with TRBD1. V trimming: 7 bases; J trimming: 5 bases; junction bases outside the gene matches: 10. This CDR3 spans 15 amino acids. Germline values: CDR1 ENHRY, CDR2 SYGVKD. The DNA of the CDR3 is TGTGCCATCAACTCCCGGGACAGGGGTGAGACTGAAGCTTTCTTT. Translation gives CAINSRDRGETEAFF.

This clonotype was picked up many times. The gene calls are TRBV7-2 and TRBJ2-7; TRBD1 matches 9 bases. V trimming: 7 bases; J trimming: 2 bases; junction bases outside the gene matches: 6. The germline gives CDR1 SGHTA, CDR2 FQGNSA. This CDR3 contains 14 residues. In nucleotides, the CDR3 is TGTGCCAGCATCACCGGGACAGGGCCCTACGAGCAGTACTTC. This encodes CASITGTGPYEQYF.

This clonotype was seen repeatedly, ten times or more. V and J are TRBV23-1 and TRBJ2-1; D gene uncertain. TRBV23-1 is noted as an ORF with a role that remains uncertain. The CDR3 is 12 residues long. V shed 11 bases and J shed 2 bases, with 10 bases lying between them. The CDR3 here is CAFGDPYNEQFF. The DNA of the CDR3 is TGCGCCTTCGGTGACCCCTACAATGAGCAGTTCTTC.

This clonotype was seen ten or more times. CDR3 sequence: CASVAISNYGYTF. For the CDR3, the DNA is TGTGCCAGCGTTGCCATTTCTAACTATGGCTACACCTTC. The chain combines TRBV12-3 or TRBV12-4 with TRBJ1-2; D call uncertain. This CDR3 comprises 13 residues. Trimming pared 8 bases from V and 0 bases from J, leaving 10 bases between.